Listed below are T cell receptor beta chains from one sample, sequenced in a study of OX40 agonist ivuxolimab in advanced cancers. This table comes from immunoSEQ multiplex PCR, and its TCRdb copy is limited to in-frame clones, with some not included. The table has tens of thousands of clones, about 90% seen once; the top ten hold about 4%. This sample comprised CD4+ or CD8+ T cells sorted from blood, obtained in a trial of the OX40 agonist ivuxolimab. The receptors derive from an adult with an advanced solid tumor such as melanoma, head and neck, liver or kidney cancer. Each CDR3 is given with its conserved first and last residue. Fields, in order: V gene, J gene, D gene, clone size, CDR3 DNA, CDR3 protein. The D gene is left open where the match is weak. Clone size is not always given. Where it is, it says once, few, many or a class for expanded clones.

>TRBV11-1|TRBJ1-2|TRBD1|-
TGTGCCAGCAGCTTAAGCCAGGGGGCGCGGGGCTACACCTTC
CASSLSQGARGYTF
>TRBV30|TRBJ2-3|-|-
TGTGCCTGGAGTCTTGGCAGGGAAGGCACAGATACGCAGTATTTT
CAWSLGREGTDTQYF
>TRBV2|TRBJ2-7|-|-
TGTGCCAGCAGTGAGGCCCTAGCGCACTACGAGCAGTACTTC
CASSEALAHYEQYF
>TRBV6-1|TRBJ1-1|TRBD1|-
TGTGCCAGCAACCTCGGGACAGGGAGCACTGAAGCTTTCTTT
CASNLGTGSTEAFF
>TRBV15|TRBJ2-5|-|-
TGTGCCACCAGCGGGCGGGGTACCCAAGAGACCCAGTACTTC
CATSGRGTQETQYF
>TRBV2|TRBJ1-5|-|-
TGTGCCAGCGGGTACGGCAGGGAAAGGGGCAATCAGCCCCAGCATTTT
CASGYGRERGNQPQHF
>TRBV2|TRBJ2-1|TRBD2|-
TGTGCCAGCAGGGCGACTAGCGGGAGTTTTGATGAGCAGTTCTTC
CASRATSGSFDEQFF
>TRBV6-1|TRBJ1-3|TRBD1|once
TGTGCCAGCAGGCCGACAGGGTCTGGAAACACCATATATTTT
CASRPTGSGNTIYF
>TRBV19|TRBJ2-4|-|few
TGTGCCAGTAGTAAACAGACCACACCCGGGACGAAAAACATTCAGTACTTC
CASSKQTTPGTKNIQYF
>TRBV12-5|TRBJ2-6|-|-
TGTGCTAGTGGTTTGGTAAATCAGGGTCAACTTAGAGTCCTGACTTTC
CASGLVNQGQLRVLTF
>TRBV5-4|TRBJ2-1|-|-
TGTGCCAGCAGCACTACGGGGGGCGGTTACAATGAGCAGTTCTTC
CASSTTGGGYNEQFF
>TRBV5-6|TRBJ1-1|-|-
TGTGCCAGCAGCCCCATACTGAACACTGAAGCTTTCTTT
CASSPILNTEAFF
>TRBV18|TRBJ2-3|-|-
TGTGCCAGCTCCGCCCCCAGGGACGGAACAGGTACGCAGTATTTT
CASSAPRDGTGTQYF
>TRBV29-1|TRBJ2-1|TRBD1|-
TGCAGCGTTGAAATCGATTGGGGACAGGGCTACAATGAGCAGTTCTTC
CSVEIDWGQGYNEQFF
>TRBV11-2|TRBJ1-2|-|-
TGTGCCAGCAGCTTAACAGACTCCTATGGCTACACCTTC
CASSLTDSYGYTF
>TRBV19|TRBJ1-5|-|-
TGTGCCAGTAGTATAAGGGGGGGGCACGGCAATCAGCCCCAGCATTTT
CASSIRGGHGNQPQHF
>TRBV7-8|TRBJ2-7|TRBD2|-
TGTGCCAGCAGCTTAGAGGGGACTAGCGGGAGCGTTTCCTACGAGCAGTACTTC
CASSLEGTSGSVSYEQYF
>TRBV6-1|TRBJ2-7|TRBD1|-
TGTGCCAGCAGTCGACAGGGTAGCTACGAGCAGTACTTC
CASSRQGSYEQYF
>TRBV28|TRBJ1-2|-|-
TGTGCCAGCAGTTCCTCGTTACGGGGAGACAACTATGGCTACACCTTC
CASSSSLRGDNYGYTF
>TRBV12-5|TRBJ2-3|-|-
TGTGCTAGTGCCATAGGGGGAACAGATACGCAGTATTTT
CASAIGGTDTQYF
>TRBV6-5|TRBJ2-7|TRBD1|-
TGTGCCACAGGGGACAGCTCCTTCGAGCAGTACTTC
CATGDSSFEQYF
>TRBV4-1|TRBJ2-3|TRBD1|few
TGCGCCAGCAGCTCCTCGGGACAGGGCACAGATACGCAGTATTTT
CASSSSGQGTDTQYF
>TRBV5-1|TRBJ1-2|-|-
TGCGCCAGCAGCAAGACAGAGGCCAACTATGGCTACACCTTC
CASSKTEANYGYTF
>TRBV5-6|TRBJ1-2|-|-
TGTGCCAGCAGCCTCTGGACAGCCTCTAACTATGGCTACACCTTC
CASSLWTASNYGYTF
>TRBV18|TRBJ2-7|-|-
TGTGCCAGCTCACTTGGGACGATGAACTACGAGCAGTACTTC
CASSLGTMNYEQYF
>TRBV27|TRBJ1-5|TRBD1|-
TGTGCCAGCAGTTTCCGCCGACAGGGTAAGGGCAATCAGCCCCAGCATTTT
CASSFRRQGKGNQPQHF
>TRBV28|TRBJ2-7|TRBD1|once
TGTGCCAGCAGTGACCCGGGACAGGGGGCGCCCCACGAGCAGTACTTC
CASSDPGQGAPHEQYF
>TRBV6-6|TRBJ1-2|-|once
TGTGCCAAGCCGGGACGGATCTATGGCTACACCTTC
CAKPGRIYGYTF
>TRBV18|TRBJ2-7|-|-
TGTGCCAGCTCACCACCCGGTCCGGGCCACTACGAGCAGTACTTC
CASSPPGPGHYEQYF
>TRBV18|TRBJ2-3|-|-
TGTGCCAGCTCACCACCAGGGGAACCAGATACGCAGTATTTT
CASSPPGEPDTQYF
>TRBV5-1|TRBJ2-1|TRBD2|-
TGCGCCAGCAGCTACGCCTACGGGAGGGTCTACAATGAGCAGTTCTTC
CASSYAYGRVYNEQFF